These 10 T cell receptor beta chains came from one sample sequenced in a study of identical twins. TCRdb ran MiXCR on the 5' RACE reads and lists one entry per CDR3 protein. The sample includes nearly 900,000 distinct CDR3 sequences, roughly an eighth of them seen just once. This same sample was also taken into another study, of yellow fever vaccine responses in identical twins.

The sample comprised PBMCs. Receptors were obtained from a woman aged 18-30 years in good health.

A few counts support this clonotype. The chain has TRBV29-1 and TRBJ2-7; possible D gene TRBD1, 5 bases. The CDR3 totals 13 residues. Between the trimmed V and J ends, which lost 1 base and 2 bases, there was a span of 9 bases. Germline V CDR1 and CDR2: SQVTM, ANQGSEA. The chain's CDR3 is CSVEGQRAYEQYF. In nucleotides, the CDR3 is TGCAGCGTTGAAGGACAGCGCGCCTACGAGCAGTACTTC.

The chain combines TRBV11-2 with TRBJ2-7, with D hard to call. This CDR3 comprises 14 residues. V was cut by 2 bases and J by 4 bases, with 12 bases left in between. Per the germline V gene, CDR1 is SGHAT and CDR2 is FQNNGV. The CDR3 DNA follows: TGTGCCAGCAGCTTATCGACGGACGTATACGAGCAGTACGTC. The encoded protein is CASSLSTDVYEQYV.

CDR3 residues: CSAMGTPGNEQFF. CDR3 bases: TGCAGTGCTATGGGGACCCCAGGGAATGAGCAGTTCTTC. The rearrangement uses TRBV20-1 and TRBJ2-1; either TRBD1 or TRBD2 may supply D (5 bases each). The germline gives CDR1 DFQATT, CDR2 SNEGSKA (reference sequence). The CDR3 spans 13 residues. V was shortened by 4 bases and J by 7 bases, with 14 bases between the two germline ends.

This clonotype was counted only a few times. The rearrangement joins TRBV12-5 to TRBJ2-7; 9 bases are shared with TRBD1. The J segment lost 6 bases and the V segment lost 0 bases, leaving 15 bases of the junction unmatched. Germline lookup yields CDR1 LGHNT and CDR2 FRNRAP. The CDR3 is 18 amino acids. CDR3 sequence reads: CASGLVKSDPGTGSEQYV. The DNA of the CDR3 is TGTGCTAGTGGTTTGGTGAAATCGGACCCCGGGACAGGGAGCGAGCAGTACGTC.

This clonotype was observed at least ten times. The rearrangement links TRBV10-3 to TRBJ1-2, with 8 positions matching TRBD1. Losses at the gene ends were 6 bases for V and 6 bases for J; bases not matched to a gene: 6. This CDR3 has 13 amino acids. Germline CDR1 is ENHRY and CDR2 is SYGVKD. CDR3 coding DNA: TGTGCCATCAGGAGGACAGGGTTGAATGGCTACACCTTC. Translated, it gives CAIRRTGLNGYTF.

The chain combines TRBV11-3 with TRBJ2-3, with D unresolved. Per the germline V gene, CDR1 is SGHNT and CDR2 is YENEEA. This CDR3 spans 12 amino acids. V lost 8 bases, J lost 0 bases, and 6 bases lay in between. The CDR3 DNA sequence: TGTGCCAGCCAGCCGAGCACAGATACGCAGTATTTT. This translates into CASQPSTDTQYF. The whole variable domain, filled in from reference TRBV11-3 and TRBJ2-3, reads EAGVVQSPRYKIIEKKQPVAFWCNPISGHNTLYWYLQNLGQGPELLIRYENEEAVDDSQLPKDRFSAERLKGVDSTLKIQPAELGDSAVYLCASQPSTDTQYFGPGTRLTVL.

The CDR3, as DNA: TGCAGTGCTACAGAAACTAGCGGGATGTACAATGAGCAGTTCTTC. Translating gives CSATETSGMYNEQFF. V is TRBV20-1 and J is TRBJ2-1, with 10 bases identical to TRBD2. The germline V gene has CDR1 DFQATT and CDR2 SNEGSKA (reference sequence). After removal of 4 bases from V and 4 bases from J, the junction contained 7 bases not matched to a gene. This CDR3 comprises 15 residues.

The table lists this clonotype with a few counts. The chain uses TRBV4-1 and TRBJ2-1; 11 nucleotides match TRBD2. CDR1 MGHRA and CDR2 YSYEKL come from the germline V gene. The length of the CDR3 is 17 residues. The V gene end was trimmed by 0 bases and the J gene end by 6 bases; junction bases not matched to a gene: 7. The DNA of the CDR3 is TGCGCCAGCAGCCAAGATTATAAGACTAGCGGGGCCAATGAGCAGTTCTTC. Translated: CASSQDYKTSGANEQFF.

The rearrangement links TRBV28 to TRBJ1-1, with 9 bases aligning to TRBD1. The CDR3 contains 15 residues. V lost 7 bases and J lost 2; bases outside the gene matches: 8. Germline assignment: CDR1 MDHEN and CDR2 SYDVKM. The CDR3 nucleotides are TGTGCCAGCACCACCCCGGGACAGGGTAACACTGAAGCTTTCTTT. This translates into CASTTPGQGNTEAFF.

This clonotype was counted only a few times. The J gene is TRBJ2-2, the V gene TRBV6-1; perhaps D is TRBD1 or TRBD2 (6 bases each). CDR3 length: 15 amino acids. CDR1 and CDR2 from the germline V gene are MNHNS and SASEGT. V was cut by 6 bases and J by 3 bases, with 14 bases left in between. CDR3 loop: CASRPDRRDTGELFF. The CDR3 bases are TGTGCCAGCAGACCTGACAGGAGGGACACCGGGGAGCTGTTTTTT.